Listed below are T cell receptor beta chains from one sample, sequenced in a study of control samples from healthy donors and cancer patients. Here immunoSEQ multiplex PCR was the method, and the copy in TCRdb shows in-frame clones only, minus some. The sample shows roughly 83,000 clones, roughly 86% of them seen only once. Sequenced material: blood. The receptors derive from a woman aged 55 to 70 in good health. Each CDR3 is given with its conserved first and last residue. The D gene is left open where the match is weak. Clone size appears in some rows only: once, few, many, or a class for an expanded clone.

abundance,d_gene,j_gene,v_gene,CDR3aa,CDR3nt
-,-,TRBJ2-7,TRBV28,CASSLRYEQYF,TGTGCCAGCAGTTTACGTTACGAGCAGTACTTC
-,-,TRBJ1-2,TRBV9,CASSVGDPLGGYTF,TGTGCCAGCAGCGTAGGGGATCCCTTAGGTGGCTACACCTTC
-,-,TRBJ2-7,TRBV6-2/TRBV6-3,CASSEQGSSYEQYF,TGTGCCAGCAGCGAACAGGGCAGCTCCTACGAGCAGTACTTC
-,-,TRBJ2-1,TRBV6-5,CASSYGGTLGNEQFF,TGTGCCAGCAGTTATGGGGGGACCCTTGGAAATGAGCAGTTCTTC
-,-,TRBJ2-1,TRBV5-1,CASTLMGGDYGNEQFF,TGCGCCAGCACCCTAATGGGCGGGGATTACGGGAATGAGCAGTTCTTC
few,-,TRBJ2-3,TRBV4-1,CASSQDWRPQGRDTQYF,TGCGCCAGCAGCCAAGATTGGAGACCCCAGGGTAGGGATACGCAGTATTTT
once,-,TRBJ2-5,TRBV6-6,CASSPETRRETQYF,TGTGCCAGCAGTCCCGAGACTCGCCGGGAGACCCAGTACTTC
-,-,TRBJ2-3,TRBV11-2,CASSPLASWTDTQYF,TGTGCCAGCAGCCCTCTAGCGAGTTGGACAGATACGCAGTATTTT
-,TRBD2,TRBJ2-7,TRBV6-5,CASRGTSRTYEQYF,TGTGCCAGCAGAGGGACTAGCCGAACCTACGAGCAGTACTTC
-,-,TRBJ1-1,TRBV20-1,CSALIPEAFF,TGCAGTGCTCTTATACCTGAAGCTTTCTTT
-,-,TRBJ1-5,TRBV11-2,CASSFSQNQPQHF,TGTGCCAGCAGCTTTTCACAAAATCAGCCCCAGCATTTT
-,TRBD1,TRBJ2-7,TRBV6-5,CASSIDRAGEQYF,TGTGCCAGCAGCATTGACAGGGCCGGCGAGCAGTACTTC